This TCR beta chain originates from a study of blood T cell repertoires in COVID-19. Study at large: Italy, Spain and the United States were the sources of the convalescent and acute COVID-19 samples.

Authors' analysis steps: For nucleated cells, counts were estimated from reference gene primer amplification. Repertoires were generated with immunoSEQ multiplex PCR, while TCRdb's copy carries only in-frame clones and drops some. V, J and clone size reflect that table, while D and trimming were determined from the DNA. The sample records around 300,000 clones, 75% to 90% being singletons. This CDR3 comprises 15 residues. Germline V CDR1 and CDR2: SNHLY, FYNNEI. Trimming cost V 3 bases and J 2 bases; bases outside gene matches: 5. Patients of the Seattle cohort, enrolled during active infection, were followed longitudinally.

The sequenced sample was peripheral blood. The chain links TRBV2 to TRBJ2-7; 9 nucleotides line up with TRBD2. This clonotype was obtained from a woman in her 70s with COVID-19, enrolled during active disease. Written as DNA, the CDR3 is TGTGCCAGCAGTGATATAGCGGGGGTAACCTACGAGCAGTACTTC. Residues: CASSDIAGVTYEQYF.